Presented here are 10 T cell receptor beta chains from one specimen sequenced in a study of shared clonotypes between healthy human individuals. Sequencing used immunoSEQ multiplex PCR; TCRdb keeps in-frame clones, though not all of them. The sample contains 530,000 or so clones, around 79% of which appear only once. Sequenced: PBMCs. The receptor set was obtained from a woman aged 40 to 50 in good health. Some clones in this sample may be carry-over from other donors' samples.

The chain couples TRBV7-2 to TRBJ1-4; no firm D call. The CDR3 contains 14 residues. V was shortened by 4 bases and J by 7 bases, with 13 bases between the two germline ends. Germline V gene data show CDR1 as SGHTA and CDR2 as FQGNSA. This CDR3 is CASSSRTAGEKLFF. In DNA form, the CDR3 reads TGTGCCAGCAGCTCGAGGACTGCTGGTGAAAAACTGTTTTTT.

Notes on this clone: This likely traces to a read error, being one base from a far larger clone. This same CDR3 is encoded by further DNA sequences in the sample. The chain couples TRBV28 to TRBJ2-3; tentative D call: TRBD1 (6 bases). Germline V gene data show CDR1 as MDHEN and CDR2 as SYDVKM. The CDR3 runs to 11 residues. The CDR3 spells CASSGQHSQYF. The CDR3 bases are TGTGCCAGCAGCGGACAGCACTCCCAGTACTTT.

The chain combines TRBV10-2 with TRBJ2-5; perhaps TRBD2 as D (5 bases). Per the germline V gene, CDR1 is WSHSY and CDR2 is SAAADI. V gave up 4 bases and J gave up 0 bases, with 9 bases separating them. This CDR3 has 14 amino acids. The CDR3 region is CASSGASYQETQYF. The CDR3 region has the DNA TGCGCCAGCAGTGGGGCTAGCTACCAAGAGACCCAGTACTTC.

The chain links TRBV10-3 to TRBJ1-2; 9 bases are a match to TRBD1. V lost 10 bases to trimming and J lost 5 bases; unmatched junction nucleotides: 8. The CDR3 covers 13 residues. Germline-derived CDR1 and CDR2 are ENHRY and SYGVKD. CDR3 nucleotide sequence: TGTGCCACTCGGGACAGGGCCCTATATGGCTACACCTTC. It codes for CATRDRALYGYTF.

With regard to this clone: A much larger clone is a single base away; this may be a read error. Other nucleotide sequences from this sample produce the same CDR3. The chain has TRBV7-8 and TRBJ2-5; D could derive from TRBD1 or TRBD2 (5 bases each). Per the germline V gene, CDR1 is SGHVS and CDR2 is FQNEAQ. The CDR3 is made up of 13 amino acids. V was clipped by 0 bases and J by 4 bases, with 6 bases between them. The CDR3 bases are TGTGCCAGCAGCTTAGCGGGGGTAGAGACCCAGTACTTC. It specifies CASSLAGVETQYF. The entire variable domain, with the rest obtained from reference TRBV7-8 and TRBJ2-5, is as follows: GAGVSQSPRYKVAKRGQDVALRCDPISGHVSLFWYQQALGQGPEFLTYFQNEAQLDKSGLPSDRFFAERPEGSVSTLKIQRTQQEDSAVYLCASSLAGVETQYFGPGTRLLVL.

The chain uses TRBV9 and TRBJ2-1; no reliable D call. The germline CDR1 and CDR2 sequences are SGDLS and YYNGEE. V dropped 3 bases and J dropped 5 bases, with 9 bases sitting between them. The CDR3 sequence is 13 residues long. The CDR3 DNA sequence: TGTGCCAGCAGCGCCAACAGAGACAATGAGCAGTTCTTC. Its protein product is CASSANRDNEQFF.

This clone appeared a single time. V usage is TRBV19 and J usage is TRBJ2-7; the D is unclear. Trimming removed 0 bases at V and 4 bases at J, with 7 bases between. The CDR3 totals 13 residues. Looked up from germline, CDR1 is LNHDA and CDR2 is SQIVND (reference sequence). The CDR3 loop reads CASSIDWGYEQYF. The DNA of the CDR3 is TGTGCCAGTAGTATAGATTGGGGTTACGAGCAGTACTTC.

The chain has TRBV28 and TRBJ2-5; D tentatively fits TRBD1 or TRBD2 (6 bases each). Trimming pared 1 base from V and 5 bases from J, leaving 23 bases between. Germline V lookup: CDR1 MDHEN, CDR2 SYDVKM. This CDR3 comprises 18 residues. The CDR3: CASSLSRWGVGQSETQYF. The CDR3 bases are TGTGCCAGCAGTTTATCTAGGTGGGGGGTCGGACAGTCGGAGACCCAGTACTTC.

A few counts support this clone. The rearrangement joins TRBV27 to TRBJ1-2; TRBD1 aligns across 7 bases. With V trimmed by 3 bases and J by 8 bases, 12 bases remained unmatched. Germline CDR1 MNHEY, CDR2 SMNVEV (reference sequence). This CDR3 comprises 15 residues. The CDR3 region is CASSFRQQGMKGYTF. CDR3 in DNA: TGTGCCAGCAGTTTCCGCCAACAGGGGATGAAGGGCTACACCTTC.

The chain joins TRBV5-1 to TRBJ1-6; D ambiguous. V lost 0 bases, J lost 6 bases, and 7 bases lay in between. The germline gives CDR1 SGHRS, CDR2 YFSETQ. The CDR3 spans 14 residues. As DNA, the CDR3 is TGCGCCAGCAGCTTGGAAGGGCGTAATTCACCCCTCCACTTT. Protein sequence: CASSLEGRNSPLHF.